One sample yielded the 27 T cell receptor beta chains listed below, sequenced in a study of T cells in tumors after PD-1 blockade. Clones were read by immunoSEQ multiplex PCR, and TCRdb kept only the in-frame ones, dropping some. The sample yields tens of thousands of clones, about three quarters seen once. Specimen: PBMCs, collected after anti-PD-1 treatment. These receptors were collected from a human donor with basal cell carcinoma.

This clone was seen a handful of times. The rearrangement links TRBV7-2 to TRBJ2-3; 8 nucleotides align to TRBD2. Germline V gene lookup returns CDR1 SGHTA and CDR2 FQGNSA. The junction had 5 bases not matched to a gene; V was cut back by 1 base and J by 5 bases. The CDR3 runs 15 residues. CDR3 amino acids: CASSLVGTREDTQYF. The CDR3 DNA is TGTGCCAGCAGCTTAGTTGGGACTAGGGAAGATACGCAGTATTTT.

This rearrangement joins TRBV24-1 to TRBJ2-1, with D perhaps TRBD1 (6 bases). This CDR3 comprises 13 residues. V was pared by 5 bases and J by 2 bases, with 6 bases between. Germline lookup yields CDR1 KGHDR and CDR2 SFDVKD. CDR3 nucleotides: TGTGCCACCAGTGGGGACACCTACAATGAGCAGTTCTTC. It encodes CATSGDTYNEQFF.

Regarding this clone: This CDR3 fails to terminate in the conserved phenylalanine or tryptophan, so it likely reflects a read error. It is unclear where the CDR3 begins or ends on the DNA, so no DNA is shown, and the CDR3 is as TCRdb lists it. The chain links TRBV6-5 to TRBJ1-6; the table gives TRBD1 as D, unverified against the DNA. The germline V gene encodes CDR1 MNHEY and CDR2 SVGAGI. Termini included, the CDR3 measures 15 amino acids. This chain's CDR3 is CASSWQDRAEFTPPL.

The chain is built from TRBV9 and TRBJ2-3; 8 bases match TRBD2. This CDR3 is built from 15 residues. Germline CDR1 is SGDLS and CDR2 is YYNGEE. The trim removed 4 bases at V and 6 bases at J, leaving 10 bases unmatched. The CDR3 reads CASSPAGDQTDTQYF. Here the CDR3 DNA reads TGTGCCAGCAGCCCAGCGGGAGACCAAACGGATACGCAGTATTTT.

V gene TRBV19 combines with J gene TRBJ1-3, with D possibly being TRBD1 (5 bases). There are 15 residues in the CDR3. The germline V gene has CDR1 LNHDA and CDR2 SQIVND (reference sequence). With 1 base removed from V and 2 bases from J, the gap between germline ends came to 9 bases. For the CDR3, the DNA is TGTGCCAGTAGTATAGTAGGGGCAGCTGGAAACACCATATATTTT. Translation: CASSIVGAAGNTIYF.

The chain carries TRBV9 and TRBJ2-7; the D is unclear. CDR3 length: 16 amino acids. The V end lost 1 base, the J end lost 6 bases, and 20 bases lay between the germline ends. Germline CDR1 reads SGDLS; CDR2 reads YYNGEE. CDR3 region: CASSVTSRVAQVEQYF. In DNA form, the CDR3 reads TGTGCCAGCAGCGTAACGTCTAGAGTTGCCCAAGTCGAGCAGTACTTC.

V is TRBV6-2 or TRBV6-3 and J is TRBJ2-3; tentative D call: TRBD1 (6 bases). The germline V gene has CDR1 MNHEY and CDR2 SVGEGT. The CDR3 spans 15 residues. The V and J ends lost 6 bases and 0 bases respectively, with 13 bases between them. The CDR3 spells CASSYRQVSTDTQYF. The CDR3 region has the DNA TGTGCCAGCAGCTATCGACAGGTTAGCACAGATACGCAGTATTTT.

This chain uses TRBV30 with TRBJ1-1; tentative D call: TRBD1 (6 bases). Deletions cut 5 bases from V and 2 bases from J, with 9 bases between. CDR3 length equals 12 residues. Looked up from germline, CDR1 is GTSNPN and CDR2 is SVGIG (reference sequence). CDR3 sequence (DNA): TGTGCCTGGCGACAGGACAACACTGAAGCTTTCTTT. Amino acids: CAWRQDNTEAFF.

The CDR3 is CASSPADSRNEKLFF. The DNA for the CDR3 is TGTGCCAGCAGCCCCGCGGACAGCCGGAATGAAAAACTGTTTTTT. The chain joins TRBV5-6 to TRBJ1-4; maybe TRBD1 (6 bases). Looked up from germline, CDR1 is SGHDT and CDR2 is YYEEEE. V gave up 4 bases and J gave up 5 bases, with 15 bases separating them. The CDR3 is made up of 15 amino acids.

J is TRBJ2-5 and V is TRBV19; D is unresolved. The CDR3 is 14 residues long. CDR1 and CDR2 (germline): LNHDA, SQIVND (reference sequence). Trimming shortened V by 0 bases and J by 5 bases, and 10 bases separated the two germline ends. The DNA for the CDR3 is TGTGCCAGTAGTATAGAGGTCGGTTTGGAGACCCAGTACTTC. Protein: CASSIEVGLETQYF.

The chain is built from TRBV4-2 and TRBJ1-3, with D maybe TRBD1 (6 bases). This CDR3 is 16 amino acids long. V lost 3 bases and J lost 0, with 12 bases in between. Per the germline V gene, CDR1 is LGHNA and CDR2 is YNFKEQ. The CDR3 spells CASSQDRLYSGNTIYF. The CDR3 DNA is TGTGCCAGCAGCCAGGACAGACTTTACTCTGGAAACACCATATATTTT.

This chain links TRBV7-2 with TRBJ2-1, with 9 bases matching TRBD2. CDR1 and CDR2 from the germline V gene are SGHTA and FQGNSA. This CDR3 is 17 amino acids long. The V and J ends lost 3 bases and 6 bases, in that order; junction bases with no gene match: 12. CDR3 DNA: TGTGCCAGCAGCTTCCCCTCAGCGGGAGGAGGGAGCAATGAGCAGTTCTTC. Its translation is CASSFPSAGGGSNEQFF.

The J gene is TRBJ1-1, the V gene TRBV5-1; possible D gene TRBD1, 6 bases. The V end was cut by 2 bases, the J end by 1 base, with 9 bases between. The CDR3 totals 14 residues. Germline V gene data show CDR1 as SGHRS and CDR2 as YFSETQ. The CDR3: CASSFLTGNTEAFF. In DNA form, the CDR3 reads TGCGCCAGCAGCTTCCTGACAGGGAACACTGAAGCTTTCTTT.

The V and J genes are TRBV30 and TRBJ2-7; D perhaps matches TRBD2 (6 bases). Germline V gene sequence: CDR1 GTSNPN, CDR2 SVGIG (reference sequence). Trimming stripped 3 bases from V and 7 bases from J, with 16 bases between. This CDR3 is built from 13 residues. This CDR3 reads CAWRRATAGEQYF. The DNA of the CDR3 is TGTGCCTGGAGGAGGGCAACCGCGGGAGAGCAGTACTTC.

The chain carries TRBV5-1 and TRBJ1-2; no clear D gene. The CDR3 covers 14 residues. V shed 5 bases and J shed 2 bases, with 13 bases lying between them. Germline values: CDR1 SGHRS, CDR2 YFSETQ. Here the CDR3 DNA reads TGCGCCAGCAGTCCCGCGGGGTTGAACTATGGCTACACCTTC. This gives the protein CASSPAGLNYGYTF.

This clone was counted ten times or more. The genes are TRBV7-8 and TRBJ1-5; D gene ambiguous. CDR3 length: 13 residues. Deletions cut 4 bases from V and 4 bases from J, with 8 bases between. Germline V gene data show CDR1 as SGHVS and CDR2 as FQNEAQ. For the CDR3, the DNA is TGTGCCAGCAGCTCCGGGGTAAATCAGCCCCAGCATTTT. Amino acids: CASSSGVNQPQHF.

The chain joins TRBV6-6 to TRBJ1-5, with D possibly matching TRBD1 (6 bases). V shed 6 bases and J shed 2 bases, with 14 bases lying between them. Germline values: CDR1 MNHNY, CDR2 SVGAGI (reference sequence). The CDR3 totals 15 residues. The CDR3 DNA reads TGTGCCAGCAGCAGGACAGCAGAGCGCAATCAGCCCCAGCATTTT. It is translated as CASSRTAERNQPQHF.

The gene calls are TRBV12-3 or TRBV12-4 and TRBJ2-7, with D possibly being TRBD1 (5 bases). CDR3 length: 13 amino acids. V gave up 3 bases and J gave up 2 bases, with 8 bases separating them. The CDR3 bases are TGTGCCAGCAGTTTGCAGGGTCCCTACGAGCAGTACTTC. It translates to CASSLQGPYEQYF.

In its sample, this clone was seen a few times. The chain has TRBV6-1 and TRBJ2-2; 11 bases line up with TRBD1. Germline CDR1 and CDR2: MNHNS and SASEGT. The V and J ends lost 4 bases and 4 bases, in that order; junction bases with no gene match: 8. The CDR3 is 17 amino acids. The CDR3 reads CASSAPGQGARTGELFF. The CDR3 DNA reads as TGTGCCAGCAGTGCACCTGGACAGGGGGCGCGCACCGGGGAGCTGTTTTTT.

The sample holds one count of this clone. The chain uses TRBV29-1 and TRBJ1-1, with 10 positions matching TRBD1. The CDR3 spans 15 residues. J gave up 4 bases and V 8 bases, and 13 bases lay outside the gene matches. The germline CDR1 and CDR2 sequences are SQVTM and ANQGSEA. For the CDR3, the DNA is TGCAGCTATGCCCTTCGGACAGGGGGTAGCACTGAAGCTTTCTTT. This translates into CSYALRTGGSTEAFF.

The chain carries TRBV12-3 or TRBV12-4 and TRBJ1-1, with D hard to call. V gave up 2 bases and J gave up 0 bases, with 4 bases separating them. This CDR3 has 13 amino acids. The CDR3 loop reads CASSLQLNTEAFF. DNA of the CDR3: TGTGCCAGCAGTTTACAGCTGAACACTGAAGCTTTCTTT.

The chain couples TRBV28 to TRBJ2-7, with 11 bases matching TRBD1. The CDR3 length is 15 residues. V lost 6 bases, J lost 7 bases, and 11 bases stayed unmatched. Germline V CDR1 and CDR2: MDHEN, SYDVKM. The CDR3 DNA reads as TGTGCCAGCAGGCCCGGGACAGGGGGACGGGGGGAGCAGTACTTC. Its protein is CASRPGTGGRGEQYF.

The V call is TRBV5-4, the J call TRBJ1-2; D gene unclear. Germline lookup yields CDR1 SGHNT and CDR2 YYREEE (reference sequence). The V gene lost 2 bases and the J gene lost 2 bases, with 7 bases spanning the gap. The CDR3 is 13 amino acids. CDR3 bases: TGTGCCAGCAGCTTCGGGCAGAACTATGGCTACACCTTC. Its protein product is CASSFGQNYGYTF.

This clone was observed a handful of times. The genes are TRBV6-1 and TRBJ2-7, with 11 positions matching TRBD1. Trimming took 3 bases from V and 2 from J; bases not matched to a gene: 3. The V gene's germline CDR1 is MNHNS and CDR2 SASEGT. The CDR3 sequence is 15 residues long. CDR3 in DNA: TGTGCCAGCAGTGACGGGGGACAGGGGGCCTACGAGCAGTACTTC. Amino acids: CASSDGGQGAYEQYF.

The V call is TRBV12-1, the J call TRBJ2-2; TRBD2 is the table's D call and was not checked against the DNA. TRBV12-1 is a listed pseudogene. This CDR3 is built from 17 residues. The CDR3 reads CASSFERTSGGTGELFF. CDR3 nucleotide sequence: TGTGCCAGCAGCTTTGAGCGGACTAGCGGGGGGACCGGGGAGCTGTTTTTT.

This clone was seen only once. The rearrangement uses TRBV7-2 and TRBJ2-3, with 8 bases fitting TRBD2. Germline V gives CDR1 SGHTA, CDR2 FQGNSA. The CDR3 contains 15 residues. V lost 4 bases to trimming and J lost 6 bases; unmatched junction nucleotides: 9. The CDR3 sequence: CASSSRGGATDTQYF. The CDR3 bases are TGTGCCAGCAGCTCCCGGGGGGGGGCGACGGATACGCAGTATTTT.

V gene TRBV13 combines with J gene TRBJ1-2; TRBD1 agrees at 10 bases. Germline V gives CDR1 PRHDT, CDR2 FYEKMQ (reference sequence). Trimming took 5 bases from V and 6 from J; bases not matched to a gene: 12. This CDR3 contains 16 residues. The CDR3 coding sequence is TGTGCCAGCAGCCCAACAGGGACAGGGGTATTTAATGGCTACACCTTC. It codes for CASSPTGTGVFNGYTF. The full variable domain, rest sourced from reference TRBV13 and TRBJ1-2, is AAGVIQSPRHLIKEKRETATLKCYPIPRHDTVYWYQQGPGQDPQFLISFYEKMQSDKGSIPDRFSAQQFSDYHSELNMSSLELGDSALYFCASSPTGTGVFNGYTFGSGTRLTVV.